The 17 T cell receptor beta chains listed next were all sequenced from one sample in a study of OX40 agonist ivuxolimab in advanced cancers. Only in-frame clones appear in the TCRdb table, and some are missing; sequencing was by immunoSEQ multiplex PCR. Among 74,000 or so clones listed, about 90% were seen once. The source was CD4+ or CD8+ T cells sorted from blood, collected in a trial of the OX40 agonist ivuxolimab. These receptors were collected from an adult with an advanced solid tumor such as melanoma, head and neck, liver or kidney cancer.

The chain couples TRBV5-1 to TRBJ2-1; 12 bases line up with TRBD2. The CDR3 is made up of 18 amino acids. Looked up from germline, CDR1 is SGHRS and CDR2 is YFSETQ. The V gene end was trimmed by 5 bases and the J gene end by 4 bases; junction bases not matched to a gene: 13. In DNA form, the CDR3 reads TGCGCCAGCAGAAGACTAGCGGGGGCCGCCTTTCGTTACAATGAGCAGTTCTTC. This translates into CASRRLAGAAFRYNEQFF.

The CDR3 nucleotides are TGCGCCAGCAGCCCTTCGGGGTTTTACAATGAGCAGTTCTTC. Translated, it gives CASSPSGFYNEQFF. The chain has TRBV5-1 and TRBJ2-1, with TRBD2 as a possible D gene (5 bases). This CDR3 comprises 14 residues. V was cut by 4 bases and J by 4 bases, with 12 bases left in between. From germline, CDR1 is SGHRS and CDR2 YFSETQ.

This chain links TRBV7-3 with TRBJ2-2; maybe TRBD2 (6 bases). Deletions cut 3 bases from V and 5 bases from J, with 19 bases between. Germline assignment: CDR1 SGHTA and CDR2 FQGTGA. This CDR3 region has 17 residues. CDR3 bases: TGTGCCAGCAGCTTGGCCGGATCCGGGAGAGGGACCGGGGAGCTGTTTTTT. Translated: CASSLAGSGRGTGELFF.

V is TRBV6-1 and J is TRBJ1-4; D is ambiguous. The V gene lost 0 bases and the J gene lost 10 bases, with 9 bases spanning the gap. The CDR3 runs 13 residues. Germline CDR1 reads MNHNS; CDR2 reads SASEGT. This CDR3 reads CASSEASRRKLFF. The CDR3 bases are TGTGCCAGCAGTGAAGCGTCGCGGCGAAAACTGTTTTTT.

The gene calls are TRBV7-9 and TRBJ1-1; unclear D gene. This CDR3 is 13 amino acids long. The V and J ends lost 5 bases and 1 base respectively, with 8 bases between them. The V gene's germline CDR1 is SEHNR and CDR2 FQNEAQ (reference sequence). The CDR3 DNA reads TGTGCCAGCAGCCAAGACTGGAACACTGAAGCTTTCTTT. The encoded protein is CASSQDWNTEAFF.

V and J are TRBV5-8 and TRBJ1-1; perhaps TRBD1 as D (6 bases). V dropped 9 bases and J dropped 0 bases, with 9 bases sitting between them. Germline assignment: CDR1 SGHTS and CDR2 YDEGEE. This CDR3 spans 12 amino acids. The DNA for the CDR3 is TGTGCCACACAGGGCATGAACACTGAAGCTTTCTTT. Protein sequence: CATQGMNTEAFF.

This CDR3 reads CASSEEVSRGELFF. In DNA form, the CDR3 reads TGTGCCAGCAGTGAAGAGGTTTCAAGGGGGGAGCTGTTTTTT. The chain couples TRBV2 to TRBJ2-2; no definite D call. CDR3 length: 14 amino acids. Deletions cut 1 base from V and 8 bases from J, with 11 bases between. Germline-derived CDR1 and CDR2 are SNHLY and FYNNEI.

CDR3 sequence reads: CASSLAVGAETQYF. The CDR3 DNA follows: TGCGCCAGCAGCTTGGCCGTGGGTGCGGAGACCCAGTACTTC. The chain is built from TRBV5-1 and TRBJ2-5; D remains unclear. The CDR3 consists of 14 residues. Trimming cost V 0 bases and J 5 bases, with 11 bases left between them. Germline V gives CDR1 SGHRS, CDR2 YFSETQ.

This clone was seen just once. This sequence joins TRBV9 and TRBJ2-5, with TRBD1 identical over 10 bases. Germline V gives CDR1 SGDLS, CDR2 YYNGEE. This CDR3 is built from 14 residues. After removal of 6 bases from V and 5 bases from J, the junction contained 7 bases not matched to a gene. CDR3 in amino acids: CASNRQGAGETQYF. In nucleotides, the CDR3 is TGTGCCAGCAATCGACAGGGGGCCGGGGAGACCCAGTACTTC.

The CDR3 loop reads CASSLDRQGVSYGYTF. The CDR3 DNA reads as TGCGCCAGCAGCTTGGACCGACAGGGGGTCTCCTATGGCTACACCTTC. The J gene is TRBJ1-2, the V gene TRBV5-1; TRBD1 aligns across 9 bases. J gave up 4 bases and V 0 bases, and 7 bases lay outside the gene matches. This CDR3 is 16 amino acids long. Germline CDR1 reads SGHRS; CDR2 reads YFSETQ.

The V call is TRBV28, the J call TRBJ2-7; D is uncertain. Germline CDR1 and CDR2: MDHEN and SYDVKM. V was trimmed by 5 bases and J by 3 bases, leaving 8 bases between them. The CDR3 loop spans 12 amino acids. CDR3 residues: CASSNPFYEQYF. CDR3 DNA sequence: TGTGCCAGCAGTAACCCTTTCTACGAGCAGTACTTC.

The CDR3 is CASSLKPGTDYGYTF. The CDR3 DNA follows: TGTGCCAGCAGCCTTAAACCCGGGACAGACTATGGCTACACCTTC. The chain uses TRBV14 and TRBJ1-2, with 7 nucleotides matching TRBD1. The CDR3 is 15 amino acids. Germline assignment: CDR1 SGHDN and CDR2 FVKESK. Germline trimming cut 4 bases from V and 3 bases from J; bases unmatched to any gene: 8.

This clone came up once. This chain uses TRBV7-3 with TRBJ2-7; D is perhaps TRBD1 or TRBD2 (5 bases each). This CDR3 spans 15 amino acids. With 6 bases removed from V and 4 bases from J, the gap between germline ends came to 19 bases. Germline CDR1 and CDR2: SGHTA and FQGTGA. The CDR3 DNA sequence: TGTGCCAGCAGTTCCTATGGGGGACCCAATTACGAGCAGTACTTC. It yields the protein CASSSYGGPNYEQYF.

The chain couples TRBV5-6 to TRBJ2-5; tentatively, D is TRBD1 (5 bases). Germline CDR1 is SGHDT and CDR2 is YYEEEE. Trimming removed 3 bases at V and 5 bases at J, with 14 bases between. The CDR3 covers 14 residues. The CDR3, as DNA: TGTGCCAGCAGCTGCAGGGTTTTTAACGAGACCCAGTACTTC. Amino acids: CASSCRVFNETQYF. Together with reference TRBV5-6 and TRBJ2-5, the CDR3 gives the full variable domain: DAGVTQSPTHLIKTRGQQVTLRCSPKSGHDTVSWYQQALGQGPQFIFQYYEEEERQRGNFPDRFSGHQFPNYSSELNVNALLLGDSALYLCASSCRVFNETQYFGPGTRLLVL.

This clone has only one observation. The chain carries TRBV7-9 and TRBJ1-1; no firm D call. The germline gives CDR1 SEHNR, CDR2 FQNEAQ (reference sequence). The V end was cut by 0 bases, the J end by 0 bases, with 8 bases between. The CDR3 loop spans 15 amino acids. Written as DNA, the CDR3 is TGTGCCAGCAGCTTAGCTAACGTATTGAACACTGAAGCTTTCTTT. This codes for CASSLANVLNTEAFF.

This clone is a singleton in its sample. The rearrangement uses TRBV19 and TRBJ2-5; a possible D gene is TRBD2 (6 bases). This CDR3 has 14 residues. The germline V gene encodes CDR1 LNHDA and CDR2 SQIVND (reference sequence). V lost 7 bases to trimming and J lost 2 bases, with 14 bases between them. CDR3 nucleotides: TGTGCCAGTAACTGGGACTTTAATCAAGAGACCCAGTACTTC. Encoded protein: CASNWDFNQETQYF.

The chain has TRBV14 and TRBJ1-4, with D tentatively TRBD1 (5 bases). The CDR3 runs to 15 residues. Germline CDR1 and CDR2: SGHDN and FVKESK. Trimming stripped 3 bases from V and 4 bases from J, with 12 bases between. Here the CDR3 reads CASSQRQFFNEKLFF. The DNA for the CDR3 is TGTGCCAGCAGCCAGAGACAGTTCTTTAATGAAAAACTGTTTTTT.